This T cell receptor beta chain was identified in a study of shared clonotypes between healthy human individuals. The method was immunoSEQ multiplex PCR; TCRdb's version includes in-frame clones alone and lacks a portion of them. The sample shows some 900,000 clones, 70% to 85% of them seen only once. Division of CD4+ cells produced a CD45RA+ naive subset and a CD45RA-negative memory subset. V dropped 6 bases and J dropped 8 bases, with 13 bases sitting between them. The CDR3 totals 13 residues. Germline V gene data show CDR1 as LNHDA and CDR2 as SQIVND (reference sequence). This clone was observed once.

The sequence was collected from a man between 18 and 29 years old in good health. The chain joins TRBV19 to TRBJ2-2; no clear D. The sample was memory CD4+ T cells sorted from blood. Subset defined: CD45RA-negative fraction. The CDR3 reads CASRGPPKGELFF. DNA for the CDR3: TGTGCCAGTAGGGGCCCTCCGAAGGGGGAGCTGTTTTTT.